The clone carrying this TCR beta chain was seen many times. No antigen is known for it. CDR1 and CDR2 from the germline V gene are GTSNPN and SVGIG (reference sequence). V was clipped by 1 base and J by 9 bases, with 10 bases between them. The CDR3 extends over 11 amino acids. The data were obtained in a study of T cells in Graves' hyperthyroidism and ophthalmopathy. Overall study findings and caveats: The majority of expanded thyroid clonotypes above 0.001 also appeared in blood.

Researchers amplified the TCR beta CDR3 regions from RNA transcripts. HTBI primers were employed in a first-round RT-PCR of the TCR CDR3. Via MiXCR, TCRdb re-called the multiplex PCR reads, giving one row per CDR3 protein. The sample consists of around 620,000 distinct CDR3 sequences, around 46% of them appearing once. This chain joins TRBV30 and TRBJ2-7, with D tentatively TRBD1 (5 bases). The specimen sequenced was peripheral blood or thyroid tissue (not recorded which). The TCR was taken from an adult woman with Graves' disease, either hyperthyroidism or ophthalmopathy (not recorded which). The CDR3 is CAWSEGARQYF. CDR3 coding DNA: TGTGCCTGGAGTGAAGGGGCCAGGCAGTACTTC.